This T cell receptor (beta chain) was identified in a study of cytomegalovirus exposure and HLA in healthy donors. This clone was detected once. CDR3 size: 14 residues. Germline assignment: CDR1 MNHNY and CDR2 SVGAGI (reference sequence). Trimming cost V 5 bases and J 4 bases, with 12 bases left between them. 60 Vbeta and 13 Jbeta primers were used in PCR. The table came from immunoSEQ multiplex PCR; TCRdb's copy has only in-frame clones and leaves some out. The top ten clones hold 2.5% to 3% of a sample with some 180,000 clones, about 83% of them seen once. The rearrangement joins TRBV6-6 to TRBJ2-1; D is undetermined. The source material was PBMCs. This sequence originates from a female donor in good health and CMV-seronegative. The CDR3 nucleotides read TGTGCCAGCAGTAAGCGAGGCAGTTACAATGAGCAGTTCTTC. This codes for CASSKRGSYNEQFF.